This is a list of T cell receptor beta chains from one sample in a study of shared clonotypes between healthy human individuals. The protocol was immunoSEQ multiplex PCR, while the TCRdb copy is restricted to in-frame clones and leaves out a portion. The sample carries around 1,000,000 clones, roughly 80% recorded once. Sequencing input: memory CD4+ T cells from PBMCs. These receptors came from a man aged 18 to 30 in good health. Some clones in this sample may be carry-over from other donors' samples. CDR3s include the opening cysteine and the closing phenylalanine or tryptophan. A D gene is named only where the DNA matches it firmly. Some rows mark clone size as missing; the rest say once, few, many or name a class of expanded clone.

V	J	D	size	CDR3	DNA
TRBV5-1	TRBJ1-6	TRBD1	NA	CASSSDLRQGWGSPLHF	TGCGCCAGCAGCTCCGACCTCCGACAGGGGTGGGGTTCACCCCTCCACTTT
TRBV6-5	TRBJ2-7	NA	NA	CASSYPRLVSDEQYF	TGTGCCAGCAGTTACCCGAGACTAGTATCCGACGAGCAGTACTTC
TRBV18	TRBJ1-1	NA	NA	CASSPGTGDTEAFF	TGTGCCAGCTCACCAGGGACGGGGGACACTGAAGCTTTCTTT
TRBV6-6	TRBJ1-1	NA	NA	CASTSGTNTEAFF	TGTGCCAGCACCAGCGGGACGAACACTGAAGCTTTCTTT
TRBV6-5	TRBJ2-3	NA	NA	CASSFFWGTSTDTQYF	TGTGCCAGCAGTTTCTTTTGGGGGACTAGCACAGATACGCAGTATTTT
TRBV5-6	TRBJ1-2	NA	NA	CASSLARVGYTF	TGTGCCAGCAGCTTGGCGCGGGTCGGCTACACCTTC
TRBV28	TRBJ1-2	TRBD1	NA	CASSFRGGSGYTF	TGTGCCAGCAGTTTTCGAGGGGGCTCGGGCTACACCTTC
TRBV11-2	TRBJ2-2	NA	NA	CASSSYGELFF	TGTGCCAGCAGCTCATACGGGGAGCTGTTTTTT
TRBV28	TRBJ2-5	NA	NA	CASNRPGQETQYF	TGTGCCAGCAATCGCCCAGGGCAAGAGACCCAGTACTTC
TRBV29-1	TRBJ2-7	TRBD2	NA	CSVEEWEGEQYF	TGCAGCGTTGAAGAATGGGAGGGCGAGCAGTACTTC
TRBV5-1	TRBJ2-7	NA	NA	CASSGPDRVYEQYF	TGCGCCAGCAGCGGGCCGGACAGAGTCTACGAGCAGTACTTC
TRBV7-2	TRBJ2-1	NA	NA	CASSLVSVGSSNEQFF	TGTGCCAGCAGCTTAGTTTCCGTTGGGAGCTCCAATGAGCAGTTCTTC
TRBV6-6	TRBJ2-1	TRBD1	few	CASSSPGTGGYWEQFF	TGTGCCAGCAGTTCGCCCGGGACAGGGGGCTATTGGGAGCAGTTCTTC
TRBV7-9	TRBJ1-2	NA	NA	CASSLFGGSYGYTF	TGTGCCAGCAGCTTATTCGGGGGGAGCTATGGCTACACCTTC
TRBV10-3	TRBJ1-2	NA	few	CATSREERGYTF	TGTGCCACCTCAAGGGAAGAGCGGGGCTACACCTTC
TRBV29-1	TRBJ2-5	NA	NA	CSGNRDLTQYF	TGCAGCGGAAACAGGGATTTGACCCAGTACTTC
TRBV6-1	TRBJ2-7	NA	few	CASSDYSSYEQYF	TGTGCCAGCAGTGACTACAGCTCCTACGAGCAGTACTTC
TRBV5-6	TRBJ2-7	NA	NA	CASSRDSGRYVYEQYF	TGTGCCAGCAGCCGGGACTCGGGGCGTTATGTCTACGAGCAGTACTTC
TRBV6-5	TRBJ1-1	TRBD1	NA	CASSYGSGGTEAFF	TGTGCCAGCAGTTACGGCTCAGGGGGCACTGAAGCTTTCTTT
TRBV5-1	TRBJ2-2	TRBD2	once	CASSRLAGSNTGELFF	TGCGCCAGCAGCCGCCTAGCGGGATCCAACACCGGGGAGCTGTTTTTT
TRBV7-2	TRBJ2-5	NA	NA	CASSLTSIQETQYF	TGTGCCAGCAGCTTAACATCTATACAAGAGACCCAGTACTTC
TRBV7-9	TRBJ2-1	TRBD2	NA	CASSLAPGREGGGNEQFF	TGTGCCAGCAGCTTAGCGCCGGGGCGGGAGGGAGGTGGGAATGAGCAGTTCTTC
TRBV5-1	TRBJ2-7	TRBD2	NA	CASSSGDLAGASAGEQYF	TGCGCCAGCAGCTCTGGTGACCTAGCGGGAGCTTCCGCGGGGGAGCAGTACTTC
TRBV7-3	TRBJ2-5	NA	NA	CASSPGGRDAETQYF	TGTGCCAGCAGTCCCGGGGGCCGGGACGCAGAGACCCAGTACTTC
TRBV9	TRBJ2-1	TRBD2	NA	CASSSSGNIDEQFF	TGTGCCAGCAGTTCTAGCGGGAATATCGATGAGCAGTTCTTC
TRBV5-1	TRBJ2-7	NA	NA	CASSLDRSYEQYF	TGCGCCAGCAGCTTGGATCGGAGCTACGAGCAGTACTTC
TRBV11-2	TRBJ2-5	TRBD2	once	CASSLGAGRDETQYF	TGTGCCAGCAGCTTAGGGGCAGGGAGGGATGAGACCCAGTACTTC
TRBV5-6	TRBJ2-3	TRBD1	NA	CASSPGQGRTDTQYF	TGTGCCAGCAGCCCGGGACAGGGTAGGACAGATACGCAGTATTTT
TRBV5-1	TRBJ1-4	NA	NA	CASSFGLNEKLFF	TGCGCCAGCAGCTTCGGGCTGAATGAAAAACTGTTTTTT
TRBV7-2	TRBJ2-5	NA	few	CASSFQGGGETQYF	TGTGCCAGCAGCTTCCAGGGAGGAGGGGAGACCCAGTACTTC
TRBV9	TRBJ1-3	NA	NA	CASSVNIGGAYGNTIYF	TGTGCCAGCAGCGTAAACATCGGGGGGGCTTATGGAAACACCATATATTTT
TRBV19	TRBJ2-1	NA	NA	CASSMLGRGYNEQFF	TGTGCCAGTAGTATGTTGGGAAGGGGCTACAATGAGCAGTTCTTC
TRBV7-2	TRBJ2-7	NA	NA	CASSLDPSYEQYF	TGTGCCAGCAGCTTAGATCCGTCCTACGAGCAGTACTTC
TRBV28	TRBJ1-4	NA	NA	CASSPAGVTNEKLFF	TGTGCCAGCAGTCCGGCAGGGGTTACTAATGAAAAACTGTTTTTT
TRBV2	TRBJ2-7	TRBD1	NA	CASSPGQGPYEQYF	TGTGCCAGCAGTCCGGGACAGGGGCCCTACGAGCAGTACTTC
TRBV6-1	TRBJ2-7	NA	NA	CASSESMYRPTPPEQYF	TGTGCCAGCAGTGAAAGTATGTATCGGCCGACACCCCCCGAGCAGTACTTC
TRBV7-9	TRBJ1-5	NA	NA	CASSLAGSSNQPQHF	TGTGCCAGCAGCTTAGCAGGTTCCAGCAATCAGCCCCAGCATTTT
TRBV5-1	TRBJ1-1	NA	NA	CASRGQNTEAFF	TGCGCCAGCAGAGGACAGAACACTGAAGCTTTCTTT
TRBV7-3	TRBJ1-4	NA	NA	CASSSGANEKLFF	TGTGCCAGCAGCTCCGGGGCTAATGAAAAACTGTTTTTT
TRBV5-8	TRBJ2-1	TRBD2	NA	CASARRGGRANEQFF	TGTGCCAGCGCCCGGCGGGGCGGGAGGGCCAATGAGCAGTTCTTC
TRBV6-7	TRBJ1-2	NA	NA	CGQRGTYGYTF	TGTGGACAGCGAGGGACCTATGGCTACACCTTC
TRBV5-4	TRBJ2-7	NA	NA	CASSLVGSQSYEQYF	TGTGCCAGCAGCTTGGTCGGGAGTCAGTCCTACGAGCAGTACTTC
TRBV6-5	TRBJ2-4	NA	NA	CASSYSRDFNIQYF	TGTGCCAGCAGTTACTCTCGGGATTTTAACATTCAGTACTTC
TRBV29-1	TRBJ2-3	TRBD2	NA	CSVAETSGRTDTQYF	TGCAGCGTTGCCGAGACTAGCGGGAGAACAGATACGCAGTATTTT
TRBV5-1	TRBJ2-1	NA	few	CASSFAFGDEQFF	TGCGCCAGCAGCTTCGCTTTCGGCGATGAGCAGTTCTTC
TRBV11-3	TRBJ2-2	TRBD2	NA	CASSHVSGVNTGELFF	TGTGCCAGCAGCCACGTAAGCGGGGTGAACACCGGGGAGCTGTTTTTT
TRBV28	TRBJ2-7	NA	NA	CASSLGGTRGRLEQYF	TGTGCCAGCAGTTTAGGGGGGACAAGGGGCCGACTTGAGCAGTACTTC